The sequence of this T cell receptor beta chain was determined in a study of OX40 agonist ivuxolimab in advanced cancers. General study points: At 0.1 to 3.0 mg/kg and by week 6, CD4+ and CD8+ T cells in the blood had expanded clonally.

This clone was recorded once. Its target is unknown. Blood was sampled at baseline, cycle 4 day 1, and cycle 7 day 1. Germline trimming cut 4 bases from V and 1 base from J; bases unmatched to any gene: 6. The CDR3 is made up of 16 amino acids. From germline, CDR1 is MGHRA and CDR2 YSYEKL. Using immunoSEQ multiplex PCR, the repertoire was profiled, and TCRdb retains in-frame clones only, with some absent. Of approximately 82,000 clones in the sample, approximately 90% were seen once. The TCR comes from an adult with an advanced solid tumor such as melanoma, head and neck, liver or kidney cancer. Sequencing used CD4+ or CD8+ T cells sorted from blood, obtained in a trial of the OX40 agonist ivuxolimab. The rearrangement joins TRBV4-1 to TRBJ2-7, with TRBD2 matching over 11 bases. Written as DNA, the CDR3 is TGCGCCAGCAGCCCAAACCTAGCGGGAGGTTCCTACGAGCAGTACTTC. Its translation: CASSPNLAGGSYEQYF.